Presented here are 6 T cell receptor beta chains from one specimen sequenced in a study of cytomegalovirus exposure and HLA in healthy donors. Measured with immunoSEQ multiplex PCR; TCRdb has only the in-frame clones, and not every one. The sample lists 150,000 to 200,000 clones; approximately 86% were seen once. The specimen sequenced was PBMCs. Receptors originate from a woman aged 18-29 years in good health and CMV-seronegative.

CDR3 DNA sequence: TGCGCCAGCAGCCAAGTGGGGGGTAGAACTAATGAAAAACTGTTTTTT. Translation gives CASSQVGGRTNEKLFF. The chain employs TRBV4-1 and TRBJ1-4; D might be TRBD1 (5 bases). V dropped 1 base and J dropped 1 base, with 10 bases sitting between them. CDR3 length equals 16 residues. CDR1 is MGHRA, CDR2 YSYEKL, per germline.

This chain connects TRBV19 to TRBJ2-3; tentatively, D is TRBD2 (5 bases). There are 14 residues in the CDR3. V lost 5 bases, J lost 5 bases, and 14 bases lay in between. Germline V gene sequence: CDR1 LNHDA, CDR2 SQIVND (reference sequence). CDR3 protein: CASSLEALGDTQYF. The CDR3 bases are TGTGCCAGTAGTTTGGAGGCCCTGGGAGATACGCAGTATTTT. Looking up the rest from reference TRBV19 and TRBJ2-3 gives the full variable domain: DGGITQSPKYLFRKEGQNVTLSCEQNLNHDAMYWYRQDPGQGLRLIYYSQIVNDFQKGDIAEGYSVSREKKESFPLTVTSAQKNPTAFYLCASSLEALGDTQYFGPGTRLTVL.

This clone was recorded a few times. This sequence joins TRBV7-9 and TRBJ1-6, with 9 positions matching TRBD1. The germline gives CDR1 SEHNR, CDR2 FQNEAQ (reference sequence). V shed 4 bases and J 10 bases; nucleotides not matched to a gene: 5. This CDR3 spans 14 amino acids. The CDR3 loop reads CASSSTGGQSPLHF. CDR3 nucleotide sequence: TGTGCCAGCAGCTCGACAGGGGGTCAATCACCCCTCCACTTT.

V and J are TRBV2 and TRBJ2-2, with 8 bases aligning to TRBD1. Germline V CDR1 and CDR2: SNHLY, FYNNEI. The CDR3 is made up of 15 amino acids. V was pared by 4 bases and J by 4 bases, with 5 bases of the junction left unmatched. The CDR3 loop reads CASSAGQGFTGELFF. In DNA form, the CDR3 reads TGTGCCAGCAGTGCCGGACAGGGATTCACCGGGGAGCTGTTTTTT. The full variable domain, its missing parts supplied by reference TRBV2 and TRBJ2-2, is EPEVTQTPSHQVTQMGQEVILRCVPISNHLYFYWYRQILGQKVEFLVSFYNNEISEKSEIFDDQFSVERPDGSNFTLKIRSTKLEDSAMYFCASSAGQGFTGELFFGEGSRLTVL.

The chain joins TRBV2 to TRBJ1-2; tentative D call: TRBD1 (6 bases). CDR3 size: 14 residues. The V end lost 11 bases, the J end lost 0 bases, and 16 bases lay between the germline ends. Germline V gene lookup returns CDR1 SNHLY and CDR2 FYNNEI. CDR3 residues: CAPLLTGPNYGYTF. As DNA, the CDR3 is TGTGCCCCCCTTCTTACAGGGCCTAACTATGGCTACACCTTC. The complete variable domain, with remaining parts taken from reference TRBV2 and TRBJ1-2, reads EPEVTQTPSHQVTQMGQEVILRCVPISNHLYFYWYRQILGQKVEFLVSFYNNEISEKSEIFDDQFSVERPDGSNFTLKIRSTKLEDSAMYFCAPLLTGPNYGYTFGSGTRLTVV.

This sequence joins TRBV28 and TRBJ2-2; no clear D. Germline CDR1 MDHEN, CDR2 SYDVKM. CDR3 length: 13 residues. Trimming took 10 bases from V and 10 from J, leaving 19 bases between them. As DNA, the CDR3 is TGTGCCACCATGACGGCCCAAAGCGTGGAGCTGTTTTTT. Protein: CATMTAQSVELFF.